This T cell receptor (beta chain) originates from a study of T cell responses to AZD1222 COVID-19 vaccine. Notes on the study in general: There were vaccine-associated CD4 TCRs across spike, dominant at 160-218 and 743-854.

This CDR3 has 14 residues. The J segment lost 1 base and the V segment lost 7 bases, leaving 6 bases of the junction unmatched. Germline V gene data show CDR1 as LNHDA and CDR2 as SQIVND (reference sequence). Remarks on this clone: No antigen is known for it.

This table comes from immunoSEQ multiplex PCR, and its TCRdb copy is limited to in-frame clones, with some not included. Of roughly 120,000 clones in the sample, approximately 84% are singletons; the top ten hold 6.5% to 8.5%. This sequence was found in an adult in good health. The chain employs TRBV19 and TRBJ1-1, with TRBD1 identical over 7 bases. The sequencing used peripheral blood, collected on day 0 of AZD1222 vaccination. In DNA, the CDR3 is TGTGCCAGTACACGGACAGGACAGAACACTGAAGCTTTCTTT. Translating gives CASTRTGQNTEAFF.